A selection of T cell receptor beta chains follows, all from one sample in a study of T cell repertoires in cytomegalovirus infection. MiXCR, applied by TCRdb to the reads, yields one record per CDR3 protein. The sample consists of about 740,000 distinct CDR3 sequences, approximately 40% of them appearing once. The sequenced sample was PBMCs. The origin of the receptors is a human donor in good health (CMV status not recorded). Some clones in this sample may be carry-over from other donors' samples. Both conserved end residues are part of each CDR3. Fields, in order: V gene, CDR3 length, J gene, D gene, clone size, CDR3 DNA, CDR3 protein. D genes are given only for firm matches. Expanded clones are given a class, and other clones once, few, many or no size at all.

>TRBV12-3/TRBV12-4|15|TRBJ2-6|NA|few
TGTGCCAGCAGTCCCTGGGGTACTGGGGCCAACGTCCTGACTTTC
CASSPWGTGANVLTF
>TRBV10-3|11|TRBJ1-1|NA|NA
TGTGCCATCAGAAGGGAAGCTGAAGCTTTCTTT
CAIRREAEAFF
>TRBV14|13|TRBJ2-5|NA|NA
TGTGCCAGCAGCCCGTTCAACCGGTTTGCCCAGTACTTC
CASSPFNRFAQYF
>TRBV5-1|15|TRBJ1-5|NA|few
TGCGCCAGCAGCTTGGCGGGTACCTACAATCAGCCCCAGCATTTT
CASSLAGTYNQPQHF
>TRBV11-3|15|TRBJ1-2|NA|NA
TGTGCCAGCAGCGGCGCCCGCGGACAACTGAGGCGCTACACCTTC
CASSGARGQLRRYTF
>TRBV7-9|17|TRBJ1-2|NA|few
TGTGCCAGCAGCCCTCGGCTAACTACGACAGCTGGGTATGGCTACACCTTC
CASSPRLTTTAGYGYTF
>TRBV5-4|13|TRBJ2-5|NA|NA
TGTGCCAGCAGCGGGTCGAGTCGAGAGACCCAGTACTTC
CASSGSSRETQYF
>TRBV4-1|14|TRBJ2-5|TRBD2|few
TGCGCCAGCAGCCAAGATGGGCGGGGGGAGACCCAGTACTTC
CASSQDGRGETQYF
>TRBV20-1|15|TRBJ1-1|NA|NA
TGCAGTGCTAGAGATCTGGAAGGTCGGGGCACTGAAGCTTTCTTT
CSARDLEGRGTEAFF
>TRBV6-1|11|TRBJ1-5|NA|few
TGTGCCAGCAGTGAAGGAGGGGTTTCGCATTTT
CASSEGGVSHF
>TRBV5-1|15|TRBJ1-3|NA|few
TGCGCCAGCAGAGGGGATCAAGATGTTGGAAACACCATATATTTT
CASRGDQDVGNTIYF
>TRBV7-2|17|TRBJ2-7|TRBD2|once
TGTGCCAGCAGCCCAGGGACTAGCGTGTTCATTTCCTACGAGCAGTACTTC
CASSPGTSVFISYEQYF
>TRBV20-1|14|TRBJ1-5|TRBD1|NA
TGCAGTGCTCCGGACAGGGGGCTAAGGCAGCCCCAGCATTTT
CSAPDRGLRQPQHF
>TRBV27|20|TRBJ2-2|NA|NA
TGTGTCAGCAGTTCGCACGGACTCGCCCGTACAACCTCGAACACCGGGGAGCTGTTTTTT
CVSSSHGLARTTSNTGELFF
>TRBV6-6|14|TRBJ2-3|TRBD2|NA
TGTGCCAGCAGTTACGGGGGGGTGGTAGATACGCAGTATTTT
CASSYGGVVDTQYF
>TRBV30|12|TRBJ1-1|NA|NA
TGTGCCTGGATTTCGGATCACACTGAAGCTTTCTTT
CAWISDHTEAFF
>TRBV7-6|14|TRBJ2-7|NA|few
TGTGCCAGCAGCCGACGACAGGCCGCGTACGAGCAGTACTTC
CASSRRQAAYEQYF
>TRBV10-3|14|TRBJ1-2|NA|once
TGTGCCATCCAGATGTCGGGGGGCGGCTATGGCTACACCTTC
CAIQMSGGGYGYTF
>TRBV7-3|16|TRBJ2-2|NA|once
TGTGCCAGCAGCTATTTACAGGGTCGGAACACCGGGGAGCTGTTTTTT
CASSYLQGRNTGELFF
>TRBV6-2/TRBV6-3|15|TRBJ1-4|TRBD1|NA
TGTGCCAGCAGGTACAGGGGATCGACTAATGAAAAACTGTTTTTT
CASRYRGSTNEKLFF
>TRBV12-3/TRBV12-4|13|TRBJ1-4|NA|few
TGTGCCAGCAGTTCCCCCGGGGAGGTAAAACTGTTTTTT
CASSSPGEVKLFF
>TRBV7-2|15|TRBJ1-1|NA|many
TGTGCCAGCAGCCCCCATCGCGACAGGAACACTGAAGCTTTCTTT
CASSPHRDRNTEAFF
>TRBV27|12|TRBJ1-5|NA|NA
TGTGCCAGCTCCCGGCCCCATCAGCCCCAGCATTTT
CASSRPHQPQHF
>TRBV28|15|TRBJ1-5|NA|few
TGTGCCAGCAGAAGCCGACAGGCCGGCAATCAGCCCCAGCATTTT
CASRSRQAGNQPQHF
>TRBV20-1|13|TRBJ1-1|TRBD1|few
TGCAGTGTTAGACAGGGAAGAGGCACTGAAGCTTTCTTT
CSVRQGRGTEAFF
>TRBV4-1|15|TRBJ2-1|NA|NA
TGCGCCAGCAGCCAAGCTCCTAGCGATCAAAATGAGCAGTTCTTC
CASSQAPSDQNEQFF
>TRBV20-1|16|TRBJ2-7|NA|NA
TGCAGTGCTAGTACCCCAGAGTTGATGTTGATCTACGAGCAGTACTTC
CSASTPELMLIYEQYF
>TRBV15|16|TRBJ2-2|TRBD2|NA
TGTGCCACCAGCAGGTGGGAGGGCACGGGCACCGGGGAGCTGTTTTTT
CATSRWEGTGTGELFF
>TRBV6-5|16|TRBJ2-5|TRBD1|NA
TGTGCCAGCAGTCAAAACACAGGGGTTGTTCGGGAGACCCAGTACTTC
CASSQNTGVVRETQYF
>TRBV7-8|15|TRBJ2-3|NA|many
TGTGCCAGCAGCTTTTCCCGCAGCAGCGCAGATACGCAGTATTTT
CASSFSRSSADTQYF
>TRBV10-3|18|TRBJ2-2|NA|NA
TGTGCCATCAGTGACCTCTCGTTCGCAGGAGAGTACACCGGGGAGCTGTTTTTT
CAISDLSFAGEYTGELFF
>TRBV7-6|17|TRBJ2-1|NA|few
TGTGCCAGCAGCTTAGCTTCCAGGACAGACGCCTACAATGAGCAGTTCTTC
CASSLASRTDAYNEQFF
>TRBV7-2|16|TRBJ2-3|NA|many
TGTGCCAGCAGCAAGGAGGGGGAGGGGAGCACAGATACGCAGTATTTT
CASSKEGEGSTDTQYF
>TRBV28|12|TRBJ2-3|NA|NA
TGTGCCAGCAGAACCTCGGTCGATACGCAGTATTTT
CASRTSVDTQYF
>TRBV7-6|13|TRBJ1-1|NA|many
TGTGCCAGCAGCCCCCAGCCGAACACTGAAGCTTTCTTT
CASSPQPNTEAFF
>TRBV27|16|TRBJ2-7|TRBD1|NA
TGTGCCAGCAGTTTAAAGGCTACAGGGGGATTCTACGAGCAGTACTTC
CASSLKATGGFYEQYF
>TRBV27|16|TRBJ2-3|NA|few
TGTGCCAGCAGCTCACCCCTCCGGGACTGGCTTGCCACGCAGTATTTT
CASSSPLRDWLATQYF
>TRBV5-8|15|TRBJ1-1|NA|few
TGTGCCAGCAGCTTACGGGGGGTCATGAACACTGAAGCTTTCTTT
CASSLRGVMNTEAFF
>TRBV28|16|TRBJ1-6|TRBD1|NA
TGTGCCAGCAGTTTACTCATAGGGGGCTCTAATTCACCCCTCCACTTT
CASSLLIGGSNSPLHF
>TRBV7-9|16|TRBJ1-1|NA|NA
TGTGCCAGCAGCCTCGAATCGGGGCGCGGGAACACTGAAGCTTTCTTT
CASSLESGRGNTEAFF